Included here is one TCR beta chain sequence, with context. Enrollment of patients from Seattle took place during active infection, with longitudinal follow-up. Original handling: Reference gene primer amplification gave estimated nucleated cell counts. Data came from immunoSEQ multiplex PCR; TCRdb stores just in-frame clones and leaves some out. V and J calls and clone size are as listed in that table; D and trimming were resolved from the DNA. The sample gives 350,000 to 400,000 clones, roughly 90% of which show up once; around 3% is in the top ten. The entry originates in a study of blood T cell repertoires in COVID-19. As for the study in general: Italy, Spain and the United States were the sources of the convalescent and acute COVID-19 samples. PBMCs, B-cell-depleted T cells, or T cells provided the cDNA or gDNA that made up the material.

The V gene end was trimmed by 5 bases and the J gene end by 10 bases; junction bases not matched to a gene: 10. CDR1 SNHLY and CDR2 FYNNEI come from the germline V gene. CDR3 length equals 14 residues. This clonotype was obtained from a woman in her twenties or thirties with COVID-19, enrolled during active disease. The chain links TRBV2 to TRBJ2-1, with TRBD1 identical over 8 bases. The sample taken for sequencing was peripheral blood. Here the CDR3 DNA reads TGTGCCAGCAGTCCATATCAGGGGGCCGGGGAGCAGTTCTTC. Its protein is CASSPYQGAGEQFF.